This T cell receptor (beta chain) was found in a study of spatial heterogeneity in lung cancer. The study's findings and limits: Tumoral mutation counts were tracked by counts of expanded intratumoral alpha and beta TCRs.

TCRdb called the 5' RACE reads again in MiXCR, with one record for every CDR3 protein. This table holds about 100,000 distinct CDR3 sequences, about 4.6% found once. Trimming took 1 base from V and 11 from J; bases not matched to a gene: 5. Germline V gives CDR1 SGHVS, CDR2 FQNEAQ. The CDR3 runs 12 residues. This clonotype was detected many times. Its antigen is as yet unknown. Time point reported: sample taken at primary tumor resection. Without sorting, whole RNA was sequenced from tumor, nontumor lung or frozen PBMC. This chain connects TRBV7-8 to TRBJ2-7; TRBD2 agrees at 7 bases. The source material was lung tumor tissue, sampled at surgery. This clonotype was obtained from a male donor with early-stage non-small cell lung cancer. For the CDR3, the DNA is TGTGCCAGCAGCTTAGTGAACGGGAGGAAGTACTTC. Protein product: CASSLVNGRKYF. Variable domain in full (rest from reference TRBV7-8 and TRBJ2-7): GAGVSQSPRYKVAKRGQDVALRCDPISGHVSLFWYQQALGQGPEFLTYFQNEAQLDKSGLPSDRFFAERPEGSVSTLKIQRTQQEDSAVYLCASSLVNGRKYFGPGTRLTVT.